The 16 T cell receptor beta chains given below trace back to one sample, sequenced in a study of breast tumors, draining lymph nodes, adjacent tissues. The lymph nodes were axillary draining lymph nodes from breast cancer patients. TCRdb analysed the multiplex PCR reads with MiXCR anew, one entry per CDR3 protein. The sample has around 300,000 distinct CDR3 sequences, 30% seen once. The sequenced sample consisted of axillary lymph node tissue. The receptors shown here come from a female donor with breast cancer. Some clones in this sample may be carry-over from other donors' samples.

The chain is built from TRBV15 and TRBJ1-5; D uncertain. The CDR3 loop spans 15 amino acids. Germline CDR1 is LNHNV and CDR2 is YYDKDF (reference sequence). The V gene lost 2 bases and the J gene lost 6 bases, with 14 bases spanning the gap. The CDR3 sequence: CATSRHWPGSQPQHF. The CDR3 nucleotides read TGTGCCACCAGCAGACATTGGCCGGGCAGTCAGCCCCAGCATTTT.

The genes are TRBV30 and TRBJ2-1, with 10 bases identical to TRBD2. The germline CDR1 and CDR2 sequences are GTSNPN and SVGIG (reference sequence). Trimming took 2 bases from V and 11 from J; bases not matched to a gene: 9. This CDR3 is 14 amino acids long. The CDR3 protein is CAWSSGLAEAKQFF. The CDR3 bases are TGTGCCTGGAGTTCCGGACTAGCGGAAGCCAAGCAGTTCTTC.

This clonotype was observed at least ten times. The chain combines TRBV5-6 with TRBJ2-2; D remains ambiguous. V was clipped by 1 base and J by 3 bases, with 10 bases between them. Per germline, CDR1 SGHDT and CDR2 YYEEEE. There are 15 residues in the CDR3. The CDR3 is CASSLLNGDTGELFF. CDR3 sequence (DNA): TGTGCCAGCAGCTTGCTTAACGGTGACACCGGGGAGCTGTTTTTT.

To note about this clonotype: A much larger clone is a single base away; this may be a read error. The rearrangement uses TRBV4-2 and TRBJ2-7; D unresolved. Germline V lookup: CDR1 LGHNA, CDR2 YNFKEQ. The V end was cut by 3 bases, the J end by 6 bases, with 12 bases between. The CDR3 runs to 13 residues. The CDR3: CASSHDARSEQYF. DNA of the CDR3: TGTGCCAGCAGCCATGACGCCCGCTCCGAGCAGTACTTC.

This clonotype appeared many times. The chain employs TRBV7-3 and TRBJ1-6; no reliable D call. This CDR3 region has 14 residues. V lost 2 bases and J lost 10, with 12 bases in between. Germline V gene data show CDR1 as SGHTA and CDR2 as FQGTGA. The CDR3 spells CASSLVEGASPLHF. The CDR3 DNA is TGTGCCAGCAGCTTAGTCGAGGGTGCATCACCCCTCCACTTT.

This clonotype was found many times. The genes are TRBV12-3 or TRBV12-4 and TRBJ1-3; D gene uncertain. The CDR3 runs 14 residues. The V end lost 4 bases, the J end lost 3 bases, and 10 bases lay between the germline ends. In nucleotides, the CDR3 is TGTGCCAGCAGTTCCACAGATTATGGAAACACCATATATTTT. It yields the protein CASSSTDYGNTIYF.

The table lists this clonotype with a few counts. The rearrangement links TRBV11-2 to TRBJ2-5, with 9 positions matching TRBD1. V shed 3 bases and J 2 bases; nucleotides not matched to a gene: 7. This CDR3 has 16 amino acids. Germline CDR1 reads SGHAT; CDR2 reads FQNNGV. The CDR3 loop reads CASSFYRGPGQETQYF. DNA of the CDR3: TGTGCCAGCAGCTTTTACAGGGGGCCAGGGCAAGAGACCCAGTACTTC.

This clonotype was recorded a few times. This rearrangement joins TRBV27 to TRBJ2-7; D uncertain. CDR3 length: 15 residues. Germline V CDR1 and CDR2: MNHEY, SMNVEV (reference sequence). Trimming removed 1 base at V and 4 bases at J, with 14 bases between. CDR3 protein: CASSLWLGRVYEQYF. As DNA, the CDR3 is TGTGCCAGCAGTTTATGGCTTGGACGCGTTTACGAGCAGTACTTC.

Worth noting for this clonotype: One base away lies a much larger clone, so this may be a sequencing read error. The chain is built from TRBV9 and TRBJ1-2; D might be TRBD1 (5 bases). CDR1 and CDR2 (germline): SGDLS, YYNGEE. The CDR3 has 15 amino acids. CDR3 residues: CASSVGGDIDYGSTF. The CDR3 DNA is TGTGCCAGCAGCGTAGGAGGGGATATCGACTATGGCTCCACCTTC.

This clonotype was counted a few times. Germline is not matched at one junction end, which may reflect a read error. The CDR3 loop is CSAPLHLAKTIQYF. CDR3 coding DNA: TGCAGTGCCCCGCTTCATCTAGCCAAAACCATTCAGTACTTC. The chain recombines TRBV20-1 with TRBJ2-4; perhaps TRBD2 as D (5 bases). CDR1 DFQATT and CDR2 SNEGSKA come from the germline V gene (reference sequence). This CDR3 region has 14 residues.

This clonotype appeared many times. The junction departs from germline at one end; a sequencing error may be responsible. CDR3 DNA: TGCAGTGCTATGGGTGACAGGGTTCGGTACGAGCAATACTTC. It yields the protein CSAMGDRVRYEQYF. This sequence joins TRBV20-1 and TRBJ2-7, with 7 bases that match TRBD1. This CDR3 contains 14 residues. Germline V gives CDR1 DFQATT, CDR2 SNEGSKA (reference sequence).

This clonotype was picked up many times. The rearrangement uses TRBV30 and TRBJ1-3, with D possibly TRBD1 on 5 matching bases. The CDR3 consists of 13 residues. V dropped 7 bases and J dropped 0 bases, with 10 bases sitting between them. Germline V gene lookup returns CDR1 GTSNPN and CDR2 SVGIG (reference sequence). CDR3 protein: CASSGLSGNTIYF. The CDR3 DNA reads as TGTGCCTCTTCGGGGCTCTCTGGAAACACCATATATTTT.

Regarding this clonotype: This may be a read error: a much more frequent sequence differs by one nucleotide. V and J are TRBV6-5 and TRBJ2-7, with 8 bases matching TRBD1. The CDR3 loop spans 13 amino acids. V lost 6 bases and J lost 5; bases outside the gene matches: 6. CDR1 is MNHEY, CDR2 SVGAGI, per germline. The CDR3 loop reads CASRGQGAHEQYF. In nucleotides, the CDR3 is TGTGCCAGCAGAGGGCAGGGGGCGCACGAGCAGTACTTC.

In its sample, this clonotype was seen a few times. This rearrangement joins TRBV6-5 to TRBJ2-7; the D is unclear. V was clipped by 1 base and J by 5 bases, with 12 bases between them. Germline CDR1 is MNHEY and CDR2 is SVGAGI. This CDR3 region has 14 residues. The CDR3 sequence is CASSYFFLSDEQYF. Written as DNA, the CDR3 is TGTGCCAGCAGTTACTTCTTCCTATCAGACGAGCAGTACTTC.

On this clonotype: With a much larger clone just one base away, this may be a read error. The rearrangement joins TRBV20-1 to TRBJ2-1; 8 positions match TRBD2. Germline loops: CDR1 DFQATT, CDR2 SNEGSKA (reference sequence). The CDR3 is 15 residues long. The CDR3 sequence is CSARDLAGSYNGQFF. The DNA for the CDR3 is TGCAGTGCTAGAGACCTAGCGGGCTCCTACAATGGGCAGTTCTTC.

This clonotype has just a few counts. V is TRBV3-1 and J is TRBJ2-6; D is perhaps TRBD1 or TRBD2 (5 bases each). This CDR3 has 17 amino acids. From germline, CDR1 is LGHDT and CDR2 YNNKEL (reference sequence). Deletions cut 8 bases from V and 0 bases from J, with 17 bases between. In DNA, the CDR3 is TGTGCCAGCCGTCTAGGGACCCTCCTCTCTGGGGCCAACGTCCTGACTTTC. Protein: CASRLGTLLSGANVLTF.